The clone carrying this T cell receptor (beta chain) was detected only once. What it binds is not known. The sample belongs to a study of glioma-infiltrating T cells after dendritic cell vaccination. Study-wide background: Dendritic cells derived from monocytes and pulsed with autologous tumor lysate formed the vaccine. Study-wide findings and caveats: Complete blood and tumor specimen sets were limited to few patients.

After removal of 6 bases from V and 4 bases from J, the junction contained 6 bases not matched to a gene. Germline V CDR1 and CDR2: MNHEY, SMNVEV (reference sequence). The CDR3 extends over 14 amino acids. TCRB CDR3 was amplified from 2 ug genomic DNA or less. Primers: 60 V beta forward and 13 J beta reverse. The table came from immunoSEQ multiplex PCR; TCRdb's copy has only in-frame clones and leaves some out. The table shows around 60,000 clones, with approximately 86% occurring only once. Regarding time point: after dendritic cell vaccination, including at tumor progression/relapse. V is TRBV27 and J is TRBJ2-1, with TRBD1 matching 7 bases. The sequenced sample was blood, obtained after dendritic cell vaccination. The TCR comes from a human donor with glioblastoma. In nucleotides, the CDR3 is TGTGCCAGCAGATCGGGACAGCCTTACAATGAGCAGTTCTTC. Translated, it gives CASRSGQPYNEQFF.